The rows below give T cell receptor beta chains drawn from one sample of a study of graft-versus-host responses after intestinal transplantation. Measured with immunoSEQ multiplex PCR; TCRdb has only the in-frame clones, and not every one. The table shows about 6,400 clones, with about four fifths occurring only once. The material sequenced was ileum tissue, taken 300 to 310 days after intestinal transplant. These receptors were taken from a human patient who received an intestinal transplant, so some T cells may come from the graft donor. Both conserved end residues are part of each CDR3. Fields, in order: J gene, clone size, D gene, V gene, CDR3 DNA, CDR3 protein. D genes are given only for firm matches. Some rows mark clone size as missing; the rest say once, few, many or name a class of expanded clone.

j_gene: TRBJ1-1; abundance: -; d_gene: -; v_gene: TRBV6-6; CDR3nt: TGTGCCAGTGGCGGAAACACTGAAGCTTTCTTT; CDR3aa: CASGGNTEAFF
j_gene: TRBJ2-3; abundance: -; d_gene: -; v_gene: TRBV6-5; CDR3nt: TGTGCCAGCAGTTACTTCGCAACGAATACGCAGTATTTT; CDR3aa: CASSYFATNTQYF
j_gene: TRBJ2-7; abundance: -; d_gene: -; v_gene: TRBV11-3; CDR3nt: TGTGCCAGCATACACCGGGACTCAACCTACGAGCAGTACTTC; CDR3aa: CASIHRDSTYEQYF
j_gene: TRBJ2-3; abundance: -; d_gene: -; v_gene: TRBV9; CDR3nt: TGTGCCAGCAGCGTAGCTTGGCCGGGGAATTATTTAACAGATACGCAGTATTTT; CDR3aa: CASSVAWPGNYLTDTQYF
j_gene: TRBJ2-3; abundance: -; d_gene: -; v_gene: TRBV11-2; CDR3nt: TGTGCCAGCAGCTTACTGCCTAGCACAGATACGCAGTATTTT; CDR3aa: CASSLLPSTDTQYF
j_gene: TRBJ2-7; abundance: -; d_gene: TRBD2; v_gene: TRBV4-1; CDR3nt: TGCGCCAGCAGCCTTCGGACTAGCGGGAGTTACGAGCAGTACTTC; CDR3aa: CASSLRTSGSYEQYF
j_gene: TRBJ1-2; abundance: -; d_gene: -; v_gene: TRBV5-4; CDR3nt: TGTGCCAGCAGATCTTCAGATAACTATGGCTACACCTTC; CDR3aa: CASRSSDNYGYTF
j_gene: TRBJ1-5; abundance: -; d_gene: -; v_gene: TRBV15; CDR3nt: TGTGCCACCAGCATTGGGGGCGAAGGTCAGCCCCAGCATTTT; CDR3aa: CATSIGGEGQPQHF
j_gene: TRBJ1-2; abundance: -; d_gene: -; v_gene: TRBV5-6; CDR3nt: TGTGCCAGCAGCTTGTCGCGGTCTCGCGGCTACACCTTC; CDR3aa: CASSLSRSRGYTF
j_gene: TRBJ1-1; abundance: -; d_gene: TRBD1; v_gene: TRBV4-1; CDR3nt: TGCGCCAGCACCTGGACAGGGGGCCTCATAGGGGACAAAATGAACACTGAAGCTTTCTTT; CDR3aa: CASTWTGGLIGDKMNTEAFF
j_gene: TRBJ2-3; abundance: -; d_gene: -; v_gene: TRBV21-1; CDR3nt: TGTGCCAGCAGCATTGGGATCCACAGGGGTTCAGATACGCAGTATTTT; CDR3aa: CASSIGIHRGSDTQYF
j_gene: TRBJ2-3; abundance: -; d_gene: -; v_gene: TRBV5-6; CDR3nt: TGTGCCAGCAGCCCCCTCGACTCCACAGATACGCAGTATTTT; CDR3aa: CASSPLDSTDTQYF
j_gene: TRBJ2-7; abundance: -; d_gene: -; v_gene: TRBV6-5; CDR3nt: TGTGCCAGCCTCGGGGACGGAAGCTCCTACGAGCAGTACTTC; CDR3aa: CASLGDGSSYEQYF
j_gene: TRBJ1-5; abundance: -; d_gene: -; v_gene: TRBV6-6; CDR3nt: TGTGCCAGCAGTTACCTTAGGGGGAATCAGCCCCAGCATTTT; CDR3aa: CASSYLRGNQPQHF
j_gene: TRBJ1-1; abundance: -; d_gene: TRBD1; v_gene: TRBV2; CDR3nt: TGTGCCAGCAGTTTCGACAGGGACACTGAAGCTTTCTTT; CDR3aa: CASSFDRDTEAFF
j_gene: TRBJ2-1; abundance: -; d_gene: -; v_gene: TRBV28; CDR3nt: TGTGCCAGCAGTCCAACACGGAATGAGCAGTTCTTC; CDR3aa: CASSPTRNEQFF
j_gene: TRBJ1-1; abundance: -; d_gene: -; v_gene: TRBV28; CDR3nt: TGTGCCAGCAGTTTTTGGGGGGTGGGCACTGAAGCTTTCTTT; CDR3aa: CASSFWGVGTEAFF
j_gene: TRBJ1-4; abundance: -; d_gene: TRBD1; v_gene: TRBV4-1; CDR3nt: TGCGCCAGCAGATTTCCCGGGACAGGGGATGAAAAACTGTTTTTT; CDR3aa: CASRFPGTGDEKLFF
j_gene: TRBJ2-7; abundance: few; d_gene: -; v_gene: TRBV6-5; CDR3nt: TGTGCCAGCAGTTACTCGGACAGTCCCTACGAGCAGTACTTC; CDR3aa: CASSYSDSPYEQYF
j_gene: TRBJ2-1; abundance: -; d_gene: TRBD2; v_gene: TRBV6-4; CDR3nt: TGTGCCAGCAGTGCACTAGCGGGAGAGAGAGATGAGCAGTTCTTC; CDR3aa: CASSALAGERDEQFF
j_gene: TRBJ1-4; abundance: -; d_gene: -; v_gene: TRBV25-1; CDR3nt: TGTGCCAGCAGTGCAAAAACAACTAATGAAAAACTGTTTTTT; CDR3aa: CASSAKTTNEKLFF
j_gene: TRBJ1-1; abundance: -; d_gene: TRBD1; v_gene: TRBV5-6; CDR3nt: TGTGCCAGCAGCTGGGGACAGGGGGCATATGAAGCTTTCTTT; CDR3aa: CASSWGQGAYEAFF
j_gene: TRBJ2-7; abundance: -; d_gene: -; v_gene: TRBV19; CDR3nt: TGTGCCAGTAGTATCGATCGGAACTACGAGCAGTACTTC; CDR3aa: CASSIDRNYEQYF
j_gene: TRBJ1-3; abundance: few; d_gene: -; v_gene: TRBV11-3; CDR3nt: TGTGCCAGCAGCTTATCACAGGGTACTGGAAACACCATATATTTT; CDR3aa: CASSLSQGTGNTIYF
j_gene: TRBJ1-1; abundance: once; d_gene: -; v_gene: TRBV6-1; CDR3nt: TGTGCCAGCAGTGACGGGCAGCTCACTGAAGCTTTCTTT; CDR3aa: CASSDGQLTEAFF
j_gene: TRBJ2-3; abundance: -; d_gene: -; v_gene: TRBV6-1; CDR3nt: TGTGCCAGCAGTGAGACGCGGGACAGTTACTACACAGATACGCAGTATTTT; CDR3aa: CASSETRDSYYTDTQYF
j_gene: TRBJ2-7; abundance: -; d_gene: TRBD2; v_gene: TRBV6-6; CDR3nt: TGCGCCAGCGGGACGGGCTGCGAGCAGTACTTC; CDR3aa: CASGTGCEQYF
j_gene: TRBJ2-1; abundance: -; d_gene: -; v_gene: TRBV5-4; CDR3nt: TGTGCCAGTAGGGCTAACTACAATGAGCAGTTCTTC; CDR3aa: CASRANYNEQFF
j_gene: TRBJ1-3; abundance: few; d_gene: -; v_gene: TRBV21-1; CDR3nt: TGTGCCAGCCGGGACAGGTTCCACTCTGGAAACACCATATATTTT; CDR3aa: CASRDRFHSGNTIYF
j_gene: TRBJ1-3; abundance: -; d_gene: TRBD1; v_gene: TRBV6-1; CDR3nt: TGTGCCAGCAGTGCCCTCCTAGACAGGGTCGGAAACACCATATATTTT; CDR3aa: CASSALLDRVGNTIYF
j_gene: TRBJ1-5; abundance: -; d_gene: -; v_gene: TRBV6-5; CDR3nt: TGTGCCAGCAGCCAACGGGCCGGTCAGCCCCAGCATTTT; CDR3aa: CASSQRAGQPQHF
j_gene: TRBJ2-2; abundance: -; d_gene: -; v_gene: TRBV27; CDR3nt: TGTGCCAGCAGTTTAGGGAGGTACACCGGGGAGCTGTTTTTT; CDR3aa: CASSLGRYTGELFF
j_gene: TRBJ2-7; abundance: -; d_gene: TRBD1; v_gene: TRBV10-2; CDR3nt: TGCGCCAGTGGACAGGTTCCCTTCTACGAGCAGTACTTC; CDR3aa: CASGQVPFYEQYF
j_gene: TRBJ2-2; abundance: -; d_gene: -; v_gene: TRBV7-3; CDR3nt: TGTGCCAGCAGCTTAATGGTGGGGCCTAACACCGGGGAGCTGTTTTTT; CDR3aa: CASSLMVGPNTGELFF
j_gene: TRBJ1-2; abundance: -; d_gene: -; v_gene: TRBV18; CDR3nt: TGTGCCAGCTCACCACCAGCTAACTATGGCTACACCTTC; CDR3aa: CASSPPANYGYTF
j_gene: TRBJ2-3; abundance: once; d_gene: TRBD2; v_gene: TRBV7-2; CDR3nt: TGTGCCAGCAGTCTAGCGGGGGGGACAGATACGCAGTATTTT; CDR3aa: CASSLAGGTDTQYF
j_gene: TRBJ2-3; abundance: once; d_gene: -; v_gene: TRBV19; CDR3nt: TGTGCCAGTAGTATATGGGGCACAGATACGCAGTATTTT; CDR3aa: CASSIWGTDTQYF